A selection of T cell receptor beta chains follows, all from one sample in a study of T-cell reconstitution after alpha-beta-depleted transplantation in children. TCRdb itself ran the PCR reads through MiXCR, one entry per CDR3 protein. Of approximately 30,000 distinct CDR3 sequences in the sample, around 7% were seen once. Sequencing was performed on peripheral blood, taken 60 days after TCRalphabeta/CD19-depleted stem cell transplant. Receptor source: a child less than two years old who had a stem cell transplant for acute myeloid leukemia, so the T cells may come from the graft donor. Both conserved end residues are part of each CDR3. The order of the fields is J gene, D gene, V gene, clone size, CDR3 protein, CDR3 DNA. A D gene is named only where the DNA matches it firmly. A clone size is listed for some rows: how often the clone was seen (once, few, many), or a class if it is expanded.

j_gene: TRBJ2-2
d_gene: .
v_gene: TRBV30
abundance: many
CDR3aa: CAWGHREWTIQSGELFF
CDR3nt: TGTGCCTGGGGGCATCGGGAATGGACCATCCAATCCGGGGAGCTGTTTTTT

j_gene: TRBJ1-5
d_gene: .
v_gene: TRBV20-1
abundance: many
CDR3aa: CSADVGLRSQAQHF
CDR3nt: TGCAGTGCTGATGTCGGTCTTCGCTCCCAGGCCCAGCATTTT

j_gene: TRBJ2-7
d_gene: TRBD1
v_gene: TRBV7-2
abundance: many
CDR3aa: CASSLPRDRGWYF
CDR3nt: TGTGCCAGCAGCTTACCTCGGGACAGGGGTTGGTACTTC

j_gene: TRBJ2-3
d_gene: TRBD1
v_gene: TRBV13
abundance: many
CDR3aa: CASSLAGQGADTDTQYF
CDR3nt: TGTGCCAGCAGCTTAGCTGGACAGGGGGCCGACACAGATACGCAGTATTTT

j_gene: TRBJ1-3
d_gene: .
v_gene: TRBV4-3
abundance: many
CDR3aa: CASSPGTSSGNTIYF
CDR3nt: TGCGCCAGCAGCCCAGGGACGTCTTCTGGAAACACCATATATTTT

j_gene: TRBJ2-1
d_gene: .
v_gene: TRBV6-5
abundance: many
CDR3aa: CASSPSGSALSYNEQFF
CDR3nt: TGTGCCAGCAGTCCCTCGGGATCCGCCCTATCTTACAATGAGCAGTTCTTC

j_gene: TRBJ1-1
d_gene: TRBD1
v_gene: TRBV20-1
abundance: many
CDR3aa: CSARDRTGNTEAFF
CDR3nt: TGCAGTGCTAGAGATAGGACAGGGAACACTGAAGCTTTCTTT

j_gene: TRBJ2-3
d_gene: .
v_gene: TRBV28
abundance: many
CDR3aa: CASSLDSDWADTQYF
CDR3nt: TGTGCCAGCAGCCTGGACAGTGATTGGGCAGATACGCAGTATTTT

j_gene: TRBJ2-1
d_gene: TRBD2
v_gene: TRBV28
abundance: many
CDR3aa: CASRDWTSGYNEQFF
CDR3nt: TGTGCCAGCAGGGATTGGACTAGCGGGTACAATGAGCAGTTCTTC

j_gene: TRBJ2-1
d_gene: TRBD1
v_gene: TRBV4-1
abundance: many
CDR3aa: CASSQYRDRAYNEQFF
CDR3nt: TGCGCCAGCAGCCAATACCGGGACAGGGCCTACAATGAGCAGTTCTTC

j_gene: TRBJ2-1
d_gene: TRBD2
v_gene: TRBV24-1
abundance: medium-sized
CDR3aa: CATSDLRRAGDNEQFF
CDR3nt: TGTGCCACCAGTGATTTAAGACGAGCGGGGGACAATGAGCAGTTCTTC

j_gene: TRBJ1-5
d_gene: .
v_gene: TRBV7-9
abundance: medium-sized
CDR3aa: CASSVGGLVGNQPQHF
CDR3nt: TGTGCCAGCAGCGTAGGGGGGTTAGTCGGCAATCAGCCCCAGCATTTT

j_gene: TRBJ2-5
d_gene: .
v_gene: TRBV2
abundance: once
CDR3aa: CALSLRLLGNYYQETQYF
CDR3nt: TGTGCCCTCAGTTTAAGGTTGTTGGGTAATTACTACCAAGAGACCCAGTACTTC

j_gene: TRBJ2-7
d_gene: .
v_gene: TRBV29-1
abundance: many
CDR3aa: CSVGGAAYEQYF
CDR3nt: TGCAGCGTGGGGGGGGCGGCCTACGAGCAGTACTTC

j_gene: TRBJ1-6
d_gene: .
v_gene: TRBV7-2
abundance: many
CDR3aa: CASSLASGVYNSPLHF
CDR3nt: TGTGCCAGCAGCTTAGCGTCAGGAGTATATAATTCACCCCTCCACTTT

j_gene: TRBJ2-4
d_gene: TRBD1
v_gene: TRBV4-2
abundance: few
CDR3aa: CASSQIRQGDKNIQYF
CDR3nt: TGTGCCAGCAGCCAAATAAGACAGGGCGACAAAAACATTCAGTACTTC

j_gene: TRBJ2-5
d_gene: .
v_gene: TRBV6-5
abundance: many
CDR3aa: CASSYGGRVTQYF
CDR3nt: TGTGCCAGCAGTTACGGGGGGCGCGTGACCCAGTACTTC

j_gene: TRBJ2-6
d_gene: .
v_gene: TRBV10-3
abundance: many
CDR3aa: CAISDYSGANVLTF
CDR3nt: TGTGCCATCAGCGACTACTCTGGGGCCAACGTCCTGACTTTC

j_gene: TRBJ2-1
d_gene: TRBD1
v_gene: TRBV6-5
abundance: many
CDR3aa: CASNLQGAGEQFF
CDR3nt: TGTGCCAGCAACCTACAGGGGGCAGGGGAGCAGTTCTTC

j_gene: TRBJ2-7
d_gene: .
v_gene: TRBV28
abundance: many
CDR3aa: CASSLWGGTAYEQYF
CDR3nt: TGTGCCAGCAGTTTATGGGGCGGGACCGCCTACGAGCAGTACTTC

j_gene: TRBJ1-4
d_gene: .
v_gene: TRBV14
abundance: many
CDR3aa: CASSQDSASTNEKLFF
CDR3nt: TGTGCCAGCAGCCAAGATTCGGCCTCAACTAATGAAAAACTGTTTTTT

j_gene: TRBJ2-2
d_gene: .
v_gene: TRBV7-9
abundance: .
CDR3aa: CASSPFTGELFF
CDR3nt: TGTGCCAGCAGCCCTTTTACCGGGGAGCTGTTTTTT

j_gene: TRBJ2-5
d_gene: TRBD1
v_gene: TRBV2
abundance: many
CDR3aa: CASRGTGAGKTQYF
CDR3nt: TGTGCCAGCAGAGGGACAGGGGCTGGAAAGACCCAGTACTTC

j_gene: TRBJ1-2
d_gene: .
v_gene: TRBV6-5
abundance: .
CDR3aa: CASSYRNRANYGYTF
CDR3nt: TGTGCCAGCAGCTACCGGAACAGAGCTAACTATGGCTACACCTTC

j_gene: TRBJ2-7
d_gene: TRBD1
v_gene: TRBV7-8
abundance: many
CDR3aa: CASSFSQGDAYEQYF
CDR3nt: TGTGCCAGCAGCTTTAGCCAGGGGGACGCCTACGAGCAGTACTTC

j_gene: TRBJ2-1
d_gene: TRBD2
v_gene: TRBV6-2/TRBV6-3
abundance: many
CDR3aa: CATSGGPWNNEQFF
CDR3nt: TGTGCCACCAGCGGGGGACCCTGGAACAATGAGCAGTTCTTC

j_gene: TRBJ1-2
d_gene: .
v_gene: TRBV7-6
abundance: many
CDR3aa: CAISDRDYGYTF
CDR3nt: TGTGCCATCTCGGACAGAGACTATGGCTACACCTTC

j_gene: TRBJ2-5
d_gene: .
v_gene: TRBV3-1
abundance: many
CDR3aa: CASSLAAGEETQYF
CDR3nt: TGTGCCAGCAGCCTGGCGGCAGGGGAGGAGACCCAGTACTTC

j_gene: TRBJ1-1
d_gene: TRBD1
v_gene: TRBV2
abundance: many
CDR3aa: CASSGDRDRNTEAFF
CDR3nt: TGTGCCAGCAGTGGCGACCGGGACAGGAACACTGAAGCTTTCTTT

j_gene: TRBJ1-2
d_gene: .
v_gene: TRBV29-1
abundance: many
CDR3aa: CSVVEGHNYGYTF
CDR3nt: TGCAGCGTTGTTGAAGGTCATAACTATGGCTACACCTTC

j_gene: TRBJ1-1
d_gene: .
v_gene: TRBV7-2
abundance: many
CDR3aa: CASSLRGHTNTEAFF
CDR3nt: TGTGCCAGCAGCTTACGAGGACACACGAACACTGAAGCTTTCTTT

j_gene: TRBJ1-4
d_gene: TRBD1
v_gene: TRBV7-9
abundance: many
CDR3aa: CASSPRGQANEKLFF
CDR3nt: TGTGCCAGCAGCCCCCGGGGACAGGCAAATGAAAAACTGTTTTTT

j_gene: TRBJ1-1
d_gene: .
v_gene: TRBV6-2/TRBV6-3
abundance: many
CDR3aa: CASSPLGTGRNTEAFF
CDR3nt: TGTGCCAGCAGTCCTCTGGGAACAGGGAGGAACACTGAAGCTTTCTTT

j_gene: TRBJ2-5
d_gene: TRBD2
v_gene: TRBV3-1
abundance: .
CDR3aa: CASSQDRRLAGETQYF
CDR3nt: TGTGCCAGCAGCCAAGATAGGAGACTAGCGGGAGAGACCCAGTACTTC

j_gene: TRBJ2-2
d_gene: TRBD1
v_gene: TRBV9
abundance: many
CDR3aa: CASSAGGTGELFF
CDR3nt: TGTGCCAGCAGCGCAGGGGGAACCGGGGAGCTGTTTTTT

j_gene: TRBJ2-5
d_gene: TRBD2
v_gene: TRBV20-1
abundance: many
CDR3aa: CSATTSGVKETQYF
CDR3nt: TGCAGTGCTACGACTAGCGGGGTTAAAGAGACCCAGTACTTC

j_gene: TRBJ2-4
d_gene: .
v_gene: TRBV7-2
abundance: .
CDR3aa: CASSLGRDWGAKNIQYF
CDR3nt: TGTGCCAGCAGCTTAGGCAGGGATTGGGGCGCCAAAAACATTCAGTACTTC

j_gene: TRBJ2-3
d_gene: .
v_gene: TRBV6-5
abundance: many
CDR3aa: CASGPVDGPDTQYF
CDR3nt: TGTGCCAGCGGACCGGTGGATGGGCCAGATACGCAGTATTTT

j_gene: TRBJ2-7
d_gene: .
v_gene: TRBV29-1
abundance: many
CDR3aa: CSVNSPGASYEQYF
CDR3nt: TGCAGCGTCAATAGCCCAGGGGCCTCCTACGAGCAGTACTTC

j_gene: TRBJ1-1
d_gene: .
v_gene: TRBV10-3
abundance: many
CDR3aa: CAISDRTETIPGNTEAFF
CDR3nt: TGTGCCATCAGTGACCGGACAGAAACCATCCCGGGGAACACTGAAGCTTTCTTT

j_gene: TRBJ2-7
d_gene: TRBD1
v_gene: TRBV7-9
abundance: many
CDR3aa: CASSHSWDSLSYEQYF
CDR3nt: TGTGCCAGCAGCCACTCCTGGGACAGTCTCTCCTACGAGCAGTACTTC

j_gene: TRBJ1-2
d_gene: .
v_gene: TRBV12-3/TRBV12-4
abundance: many
CDR3aa: CASSLPGNGYTF
CDR3nt: TGTGCCAGCAGTTTACCAGGGAACGGCTACACCTTC

j_gene: TRBJ1-2
d_gene: TRBD1
v_gene: TRBV7-9
abundance: many
CDR3aa: CASSPGQVYYGYTF
CDR3nt: TGTGCCAGCAGCCCGGGACAGGTTTACTATGGCTACACCTTC

j_gene: TRBJ2-7
d_gene: .
v_gene: TRBV2
abundance: few
CDR3aa: CASSARDYEQYF
CDR3nt: TGTGCCAGCAGTGCCAGGGACTACGAGCAGTACTTC

j_gene: TRBJ1-1
d_gene: .
v_gene: TRBV12-3/TRBV12-4
abundance: few
CDR3aa: CASSPGPNHWGNTEAFF
CDR3nt: TGTGCCAGCAGTCCCGGGCCAAATCATTGGGGGAACACTGAAGCTTTCTTT

j_gene: TRBJ1-5
d_gene: .
v_gene: TRBV10-3
abundance: many
CDR3aa: CAISESGDSNQPQHF
CDR3nt: TGTGCCATCAGTGAGTCGGGGGATAGCAATCAGCCCCAGCATTTT

j_gene: TRBJ2-6
d_gene: .
v_gene: TRBV5-5
abundance: many
CDR3aa: CASNGISSGANVLTF
CDR3nt: TGTGCCAGCAACGGAATTAGCTCTGGGGCCAACGTCCTGACTTTC

j_gene: TRBJ2-1
d_gene: TRBD1
v_gene: TRBV11-2
abundance: many
CDR3aa: CASSNTGAGEQFF
CDR3nt: TGTGCCAGCAGCAATACAGGGGCAGGCGAGCAGTTCTTC

j_gene: TRBJ1-2
d_gene: .
v_gene: TRBV4-3
abundance: many
CDR3aa: CASSETHYGYTF
CDR3nt: TGCGCCAGCAGCGAGACCCACTATGGCTACACCTTC

j_gene: TRBJ2-1
d_gene: .
v_gene: TRBV7-2
abundance: many
CDR3aa: CASSFKGEGVHEQFF
CDR3nt: TGTGCCAGCAGCTTTAAGGGGGAGGGTGTCCATGAGCAGTTCTTC

j_gene: TRBJ2-7
d_gene: TRBD2
v_gene: TRBV11-2
abundance: many
CDR3aa: CASSPGTSGVLGFYEQYF
CDR3nt: TGTGCCAGCAGCCCCGGGACTAGCGGCGTTTTGGGTTTTTACGAGCAGTACTTC

j_gene: TRBJ1-1
d_gene: TRBD1
v_gene: TRBV10-3
abundance: many
CDR3aa: CAIRTTGDTEAFF
CDR3nt: TGTGCCATCAGGACGACAGGGGACACTGAAGCTTTCTTT

j_gene: TRBJ2-7
d_gene: .
v_gene: TRBV28
abundance: many
CDR3aa: CASSRYRSSSYEQYF
CDR3nt: TGTGCCAGCAGCCGATACAGGAGTAGCTCCTACGAGCAGTACTTC